Described below is a single T cell receptor beta chain sequence and its context. There is no known antigen for this receptor. No much larger clonotype is one base removed from it; base qualities were not supplied. The sample originates from a study of blood T cells in healthy people across ages (dated by TCRdb to 2013 to 2016). Describing the broader study: Template switching captured roughly one uniquely barcoded TCR beta cDNA molecule per two T cells in model experiments. The study measured age-related changes in TCR beta repertoire diversity using deep sequencing normalized with unique cDNA molecular identifiers. Four age groups were formed from the donors: young (average approximately 15 years), middle-aged (more than 35), aged (approximately 60) and long-lived (more than 75). Donors of different ages were randomly distributed across sequencing lanes to avoid experimental bias. Two additional independent replicas of 1 million unique cDNA reads from the same blood draw were analyzed for two donors (one aged 18 to 30 and one aged 80 or older).

The paper as a whole reports these results and caveats: Observed TCR beta diversity correlated strongly with the percentage of naive T cells measured by flow cytometry. Bulk unsorted PBMC profiling prevented conclusive comparison of naive and antigen-experienced compartments. Because donor CMV infection status was unknown, age-related changes in expanded clonotypes were potentially confounded. As age increased, observed TCR beta diversity per million T cells dropped in a roughly linear way, and a significant reduction was already evident by age roughly 36. Estimates of total diversity from one million sequenced T cells were regarded as lower bounds and underestimates. The long-lived group showed more naive CD4+ T cells, fewer expanded clones and increased TCR diversity than the aged group, suggesting age selection.

Libraries were built with 5' RACE. These reads were obtained on an Illumina HiSeq 2500. A second roughly 6 to 12 cycle PCR used a sample-barcoded 5' primer and a J-beta primer mix. A unique molecular identifier was introduced onto each TCR beta cDNA molecule by a template-switch 5' adaptor carrying 12 random nucleotides. At least 2.5 million CDR3-containing paired-end reads were obtained from each sample. The Mint cDNA synthesis kit, primed by a TRBC-specific oligonucleotide, was used to synthesize first-strand cDNA from all RNA. All cDNA was treated with uracil-DNA glycosylase and then went through a first 18-cycle PCR with the universal primers M1SS and BC2_uni_R. The authors' analysis ran thus. Normalization of each sample was performed by random selection of 1 million high-quality reads, each carrying a distinct molecular identifier. Reads with shared molecular identifiers were discarded instead of being binned into consensus sequences. MiTCR, set to a Q25 quality threshold and the strictest error-elimination algorithm, was used for CDR3 identification, clonotype clustering and error correction. A nonparametric unseen species model with Euler transformation was used to estimate lower-bound total TCR beta diversity. TCRdb's own reprocessing of the public reads used fastp at Q25 and MiXCR and kept productive beta chains. A single entry per CDR3 protein holds the most common genes and DNA from its merged rows. TCRdb's processing, not the authors' own work, is the source of the V and J calls. Recorded for this sample are approximately 800,000 distinct CDR3 sequences; more than 50% of them occurred a single time. Around a quarter of the sample rests with the top ten.

The V and J ends are trimmed by 2 bases and 6 bases, leaving 8 bases between them. The CDR3 numbers 12 residues from cysteine through phenylalanine. The sequence is cut down to CDR3 DNA, 36 bases in frame from base 1. CDR1 DFQATT and CDR2 SNEGSKA were looked up in the germline V gene (reference sequence). The roughly 39 donors, aged about 6 to 95 years, were systemically healthy Caucasian individuals from Russia. Roughly 9 milliliters of peripheral blood were drawn from each donor into EDTA-treated Vacutainer tubes. Ficoll-Paque density-gradient centrifugation was used to isolate PBMCs, with at least 6 million per sample. Trizol reagent was used to extract total RNA from PBMCs, with at least 5.5 micrograms per sample. The percentages of naive CD45RAhigh/CD27high T cells were determined by flow cytometry on a PBMC aliquot from every donor.

The sample consisted of blood. The chain couples TRBV20-1 to TRBJ2-1, with no confident D gene call. The clonotype was recovered from a man in his forties in good health. The sequence in DNA is TGCAGTGCTAGACAGAAATCCAATGAGCAGTTCTTC. Translated, this gives CSARQKSNEQFF.